Below, 8 T cell receptor beta chains from the same sample are listed, as sequenced in a study of T cells in localized non-small cell lung cancer. Assay: immunoSEQ multiplex PCR; the TCRdb copy retains only in-frame clones and omits some. The sample includes some 10,000 clones, roughly 81% of them seen just once. The sample was peripheral blood, taken before any cancer treatment. The receptors were gathered from a male donor aged 60 or over with stage III lung adenocarcinoma.

The V call is TRBV18, the J call TRBJ1-2; 7 bases line up with TRBD1. The CDR3 runs to 13 residues. Germline assignment: CDR1 KGHSH and CDR2 LQKENI. V gave up 4 bases and J gave up 8 bases; unmatched junction bases: 7. CDR3 sequence (DNA): TGTGCCAGCTCACGCGACAGGGAAGAAGGCTACACCTTC. It encodes CASSRDREEGYTF.

This chain uses TRBV11-2 with TRBJ2-3; D may be TRBD1 (5 bases). V was cut by 6 bases and J by 1 base, with 17 bases left in between. The CDR3 length is 16 residues. CDR1 and CDR2 (germline): SGHAT, FQNNGV. CDR3 sequence reads: CASSFLQVKGTDTQYF. The CDR3 bases are TGTGCCAGCAGTTTTCTACAGGTTAAGGGCACAGATACGCAGTATTTT. The full variable domain, its missing parts supplied by reference TRBV11-2 and TRBJ2-3, is EAGVAQSPRYKIIEKRQSVAFWCNPISGHATLYWYQQILGQGPKLLIQFQNNGVVDDSQLPKDRFSAERLKGVDSTLKIQPAKLEDSAVYLCASSFLQVKGTDTQYFGPGTRLTVL.

The rearrangement uses TRBV5-6 and TRBJ2-5; maybe TRBD2 (5 bases). The CDR3 contains 15 residues. V lost 0 bases and J lost 9, with 18 bases in between. Germline loops: CDR1 SGHDT, CDR2 YYEEEE. As DNA, the CDR3 is TGTGCCAGCAGCTTGGGGGATCTCGTGAGGGTGGCCCAGTACTTC. Translating gives CASSLGDLVRVAQYF.

The chain joins TRBV5-1 to TRBJ2-5; D assignment may be TRBD1 or TRBD2 (5 bases each). Germline values: CDR1 SGHRS, CDR2 YFSETQ. There are 14 residues in the CDR3. Between the trimmed V and J ends, which lost 4 bases and 1 base, there was a span of 11 bases. CDR3 loop: CASSTSGSQETQYF. The CDR3 nucleotides are TGCGCCAGCAGCACGTCAGGGAGCCAAGAGACCCAGTACTTC.

The chain uses TRBV19 and TRBJ1-5; 7 nucleotides line up with TRBD1. Per the germline V gene, CDR1 is LNHDA and CDR2 is SQIVND (reference sequence). The CDR3 sequence is 13 residues long. V lost 10 bases to trimming and J lost 4 bases; unmatched junction nucleotides: 7. CDR3 region: CATSDRRNQPQHF. DNA of the CDR3: TGTGCCACTTCGGACAGGAGAAATCAGCCCCAGCATTTT.

The gene calls are TRBV18 and TRBJ1-5, with D unresolved. V was clipped by 1 base and J by 5 bases, with 12 bases between them. The CDR3 contains 15 residues. Germline CDR1 KGHSH, CDR2 LQKENI. CDR3 DNA sequence: TGTGCCAGCTCACCACAAACAGCCGGGCATCAGCCCCAGCATTTT. It is translated as CASSPQTAGHQPQHF.

V gene TRBV4-2 combines with J gene TRBJ1-6, with 7 positions matching TRBD1. CDR3 size: 15 residues. CDR1 LGHNA and CDR2 YNFKEQ come from the germline V gene. After removal of 1 base from V and 10 bases from J, the junction contained 7 bases not matched to a gene. CDR3 sequence: CASSQGRGQESPLHF. The CDR3 DNA is TGTGCCAGCAGCCAAGGGAGGGGGCAAGAGTCACCCCTCCACTTT.

The chain is built from TRBV10-3 and TRBJ1-1; D unresolved. From germline, CDR1 is ENHRY and CDR2 SYGVKD. The germline V and J ends were trimmed by 2 bases and 1 base, with 8 bases remaining between them. The length of the CDR3 is 14 residues. The DNA for the CDR3 is TGTGCCATCAGTGAGAAGTTGAGGAACACTGAAGCTTTCTTT. Translation gives CAISEKLRNTEAFF.